This is a list of T cell receptor beta chains from one sample in a study of cytomegalovirus exposure and HLA in healthy donors. TCRdb keeps only in-frame clones here, not all; method: immunoSEQ multiplex PCR. This table holds about 200,000 clones, almost 80% found once. Sequenced input: PBMCs. These receptors all come from a man younger than 35 in good health and CMV-seronegative. The CDR3 runs from the conserved cysteine through the conserved F or W. The order of the fields is clone size, V gene, D gene, CDR3 length, J gene, CDR3 protein, CDR3 DNA. A D gene is named only where the DNA matches it firmly. Only part of the rows carry a size: once, few, many, or a class if the clone is expanded.

>once|TRBV9|TRBD1|16|TRBJ1-2
CASSVDGTGIFHGYTF
TGTGCCAGCAGCGTAGACGGGACAGGGATTTTTCATGGCTACACCTTC
>NA|TRBV5-4|NA|11|TRBJ2-1
CASSFAGEQFF
TGTGCCAGCAGCTTTGCCGGTGAGCAGTTCTTC
>once|TRBV4-2|TRBD1|14|TRBJ2-7
CASSRQGADDEQYF
TGTGCCAGCAGTCGACAGGGGGCGGACGACGAGCAGTACTTC
>NA|TRBV29-1|TRBD1|14|TRBJ2-7
CSVGGTGANYEQYF
TGCAGCGTTGGGGGGACAGGGGCCAACTACGAGCAGTACTTC
>NA|TRBV14|TRBD1|16|TRBJ2-7
CASSPYSGTVSYEQYF
TGTGCCAGCAGCCCATATTCCGGGACAGTCTCCTACGAGCAGTACTTC
>NA|TRBV9|NA|12|TRBJ2-1
CASSTGLNEQFF
TGTGCCAGCAGTACAGGGTTAAATGAGCAGTTCTTC
>NA|TRBV5-1|TRBD1|15|TRBJ2-5
CASSLRDREAETQYF
TGCGCCAGCAGCTTGCGGGACAGGGAAGCAGAGACCCAGTACTTC
>few|TRBV5-4|TRBD1|15|TRBJ2-7
CASSLAGTGDYEQYF
TGTGCCAGCAGCTTGGCCGGGACAGGGGACTACGAGCAGTACTTC
>NA|TRBV5-1|NA|15|TRBJ1-5
CASSLDSGESQPQHF
TGCGCCAGCAGCTTGGATTCAGGGGAGAGTCAGCCCCAGCATTTT
>NA|TRBV6-1|TRBD1|14|TRBJ2-7
CASSPGQVSYEQYF
TGTGCCAGCAGCCCCGGACAGGTCTCCTACGAGCAGTACTTC
>NA|TRBV29-1|NA|11|TRBJ2-7
CSAGEGYEQYF
TGCAGCGCGGGGGAAGGATACGAGCAGTACTTC
>NA|TRBV19|NA|13|TRBJ1-2
CASRAPTTYGYTF
TGTGCCAGTAGGGCACCCACCACCTATGGCTACACCTTC
>few|TRBV6-5|NA|14|TRBJ2-7
CASSYQPGRDSKYF
TGTGCCAGCAGTTACCAGCCCGGGCGGGACTCAAAGTACTTC
>few|TRBV5-1|NA|14|TRBJ1-2
CASSTQGTNYGYTF
TGCGCCAGCTCCACCCAGGGGACCAACTATGGCTACACCTTC
>NA|TRBV7-9|NA|14|TRBJ2-3
CASKVEGSTDTQYF
TGTGCCAGTAAAGTCGAGGGAAGCACAGATACGCAGTATTTT
>NA|TRBV5-4|TRBD2|20|TRBJ2-5
CASSFPQDRLAGQYQETQYF
TGTGCCAGCAGCTTCCCCCAAGACAGACTAGCGGGACAATATCAAGAGACCCAGTACTTC
>NA|TRBV30|NA|14|TRBJ1-4
CAWSVRGGGEKLFF
TGTGCCTGGAGTGTGAGGGGCGGGGGTGAAAAACTGTTTTTT
>once|TRBV19|NA|15|TRBJ1-5
CASSIMGGGNQPQHF
TGTGCCAGTAGTATAATGGGAGGCGGCAATCAGCCCCAGCATTTT
>NA|TRBV7-2|TRBD2|16|TRBJ2-3
CASSLIGTTSTDTQYF
TGTGCCAGCAGCTTAATCGGGACTACTAGCACAGATACGCAGTATTTT
>NA|TRBV13|TRBD2|15|TRBJ2-7
CASSFTTSGGYEQYF
TGTGCCAGCAGCTTTACGACTAGCGGGGGCTACGAGCAGTACTTC
>once|TRBV5-1|TRBD1|16|TRBJ2-3
CASSQEGQGVTDTQYF
TGCGCCAGCAGCCAGGAAGGACAGGGAGTCACAGATACGCAGTATTTT
>NA|TRBV27|NA|16|TRBJ1-6
CASTTLWAGENSPLHF
TGTGCCAGCACCACGCTGTGGGCAGGGGAAAATTCACCCCTCCACTTT
>NA|TRBV27|TRBD2|14|TRBJ2-1
CASSPGTSGREQFF
TGTGCCAGCAGTCCCGGGACTAGCGGGAGGGAGCAGTTCTTC
>NA|TRBV11-2|NA|14|TRBJ2-5
CASSFGTPQETQYF
TGTGCCAGCAGTTTCGGGACACCCCAAGAGACCCAGTACTTC
>few|TRBV6-6|TRBD1|14|TRBJ1-4
CASSPGQGGEKLFF
TGTGCCAGCAGTCCCGGACAGGGAGGTGAAAAACTGTTTTTT
>NA|TRBV6-6|NA|13|TRBJ2-3
CASSYESGNTQYF
TGTGCCAGCAGTTACGAGAGCGGAAATACGCAGTATTTT
>NA|TRBV7-2|NA|14|TRBJ2-1
CASSLEYRPNEQFF
TGTGCCAGCAGCTTAGAGTACAGGCCCAATGAGCAGTTCTTC
>NA|TRBV15|NA|18|TRBJ2-1
CATSTPLAGYLGKVEQFF
TGTGCCACCAGCACTCCCCTCGCGGGTTACCTAGGAAAAGTTGAGCAGTTCTTC
>NA|TRBV15|NA|14|TRBJ1-5
CATSSPEPNQPQHF
TGTGCCACCAGCAGCCCCGAGCCCAATCAGCCCCAGCATTTT
>NA|TRBV4-3|TRBD2|17|TRBJ2-4
CASSPSAPSGGANIQYF
TGCGCCAGCAGCCCCTCCGCCCCTAGCGGGGGGGCAAACATTCAGTACTTC
>NA|TRBV7-7|TRBD2|15|TRBJ2-1
CASSSGTSGGDEQFF
TGTGCTAGCAGCTCCGGGACTAGCGGGGGAGACGAGCAGTTCTTC
>NA|TRBV6-5|TRBD1|15|TRBJ2-7
CASSYVAGGGYEQYF
TGTGCCAGCAGTTACGTGGCAGGGGGCGGCTACGAGCAGTACTTC
>NA|TRBV30|TRBD2|15|TRBJ2-2
CAWSLAAANTGELFF
TGTGCCTGGAGTCTAGCGGCTGCGAACACCGGGGAGCTGTTTTTT
>NA|TRBV6-5|TRBD2|14|TRBJ2-7
CASSYSSGGYEQYF
TGTGCCAGCAGTTACTCCAGCGGGGGCTACGAGCAGTACTTC
>NA|TRBV28|NA|13|TRBJ2-7
CASSPGTLYEQYF
TGTGCCAGCAGTCCCGGGACTCTGTACGAGCAGTACTTC
>NA|TRBV7-8|TRBD2|14|TRBJ2-7
CASSLGWGGYEQYF
TGTGCCAGCAGCCTGGGGTGGGGGGGTTACGAGCAGTACTTC
>NA|TRBV7-8|TRBD1|14|TRBJ1-5
CASSSTTGGQPQHF
TGTGCCAGCAGCTCCACGACAGGGGGTCAGCCCCAGCATTTT
>NA|TRBV7-2|TRBD2|17|TRBJ2-7
CASSSHSPSGSIYEQYF
TGTGCCAGCAGCTCACACTCTCCTAGCGGGAGTATCTACGAGCAGTACTTC
>NA|TRBV7-2|TRBD2|15|TRBJ2-1
CASSFERGIYNEQFF
TGTGCCAGCAGCTTTGAGCGGGGGATATACAATGAGCAGTTCTTC
>once|TRBV7-8|TRBD2|16|TRBJ2-5
CASSPNSGSGPETQYF
TGTGCCAGCAGCCCGAATAGCGGGAGCGGCCCAGAGACCCAGTACTTC
>NA|TRBV6-5|NA|15|TRBJ2-3
CASSYSLGDTDTQYF
TGTGCCAGCAGTTACTCCTTGGGCGACACAGATACGCAGTATTTT
>NA|TRBV5-1|TRBD1|15|TRBJ2-1
CASSYRDRGINEQFF
TGCGCCAGCAGCTACCGGGACAGAGGCATCAATGAGCAGTTCTTC
>NA|TRBV18|TRBD1|18|TRBJ2-6
CASSRGAGGSSGANVLTF
TGTGCCAGCTCGAGGGGAGCAGGGGGAAGCTCTGGGGCCAACGTCCTGACTTTC